The next 30 T cell receptor beta chains were all read from a single sample in a study of shared clonotypes between healthy human individuals. Naive CD8 cells comprised CD45RO-negative, CCR7-positively selected cells, excluding terminally differentiated effector memory CD45RA+ cells. The protocol was immunoSEQ multiplex PCR, while the TCRdb copy is restricted to in-frame clones and leaves out a portion. The top ten clones hold 1% to 1.5% of a sample with 1.5 million to 2.5 million clones, about 95% of them seen once. Sequenced input: naive CD8+ T cells sorted from blood. The receptors come from a man aged 18 to 29 in good health.

The chain couples TRBV7-9 to TRBJ2-7; 8 nucleotides match TRBD1. Per the germline V gene, CDR1 is SEHNR and CDR2 is FQNEAQ (reference sequence). Losses at the gene ends were 1 base for V and 3 bases for J; bases not matched to a gene: 2. The CDR3 is 14 residues long. The CDR3 here is CASSLVDRDYEQYF. Here the CDR3 DNA reads TGTGCCAGCAGCTTAGTGGACAGGGACTACGAGCAGTACTTC.

The chain is built from TRBV28 and TRBJ1-6; 7 bases match TRBD1. J gave up 8 bases and V 3 bases, and 4 bases lay outside the gene matches. The germline V gene has CDR1 MDHEN and CDR2 SYDVKM. The CDR3 is made up of 14 amino acids. In DNA, the CDR3 is TGTGCCAGCAGTTTGACAGGGTCGGATTCACCCCTCCACTTT. Its translation: CASSLTGSDSPLHF.

The chain links TRBV7-9 to TRBJ2-2, with TRBD2 matching 11 bases. V dropped 11 bases and J dropped 6; count of bases not matched to a gene: 8. Germline values: CDR1 SEHNR, CDR2 FQNEAQ (reference sequence). The CDR3 loop spans 14 amino acids. The CDR3 DNA is TGTGCCGGTAGCGGGAGGGCCGGATCCGGGGAGCTGTTTTTT. It yields the protein CAGSGRAGSGELFF.

This chain uses TRBV11-2 with TRBJ2-3, with 10 positions matching TRBD1. This CDR3 spans 15 amino acids. Germline trimming cut 5 bases from V and 2 bases from J; bases unmatched to any gene: 4. Germline lookup yields CDR1 SGHAT and CDR2 FQNNGV. DNA for the CDR3: TGTGCCAGCAGCACCGGGACAGGGGTCACAGATACGCAGTATTTT. Amino acids: CASSTGTGVTDTQYF. The variable domain in full, with the rest retrieved from reference TRBV11-2 and TRBJ2-3, is EAGVAQSPRYKIIEKRQSVAFWCNPISGHATLYWYQQILGQGPKLLIQFQNNGVVDDSQLPKDRFSAERLKGVDSTLKIQPAKLEDSAVYLCASSTGTGVTDTQYFGPGTRLTVL.

Only one count was recorded for this clone. V and J are TRBV6-4 and TRBJ2-1; 10 bases map to TRBD2. Germline CDR1 MRHNA, CDR2 SNTAGT. V lost 5 bases, J lost 4 bases, and 5 bases stayed unmatched. The CDR3 sequence is 15 residues long. CDR3 region: CASSPRLAGYNEQFF. The CDR3 bases are TGTGCCAGCAGTCCTCGACTAGCGGGTTACAATGAGCAGTTCTTC.

The CDR3 here is CASSEAFPGQATGELFF. In DNA, the CDR3 is TGTGCCAGCAGTGAAGCTTTTCCGGGACAGGCGACCGGGGAGCTGTTTTTT. The chain recombines TRBV2 with TRBJ2-2; 8 bases match TRBD1. Losses at the gene ends were 0 bases for V and 5 bases for J; bases not matched to a gene: 8. Germline assignment: CDR1 SNHLY and CDR2 FYNNEI. This CDR3 region has 17 residues.

The rearrangement links TRBV9 to TRBJ1-5; no clear D. V was shortened by 2 bases and J by 0 bases, with 6 bases between the two germline ends. The CDR3 totals 14 residues. Germline CDR1 reads SGDLS; CDR2 reads YYNGEE. This CDR3 reads CASSVSGSNQPQHF. The CDR3 DNA reads as TGTGCCAGCAGCGTGAGCGGTAGCAATCAGCCCCAGCATTTT.

This rearrangement joins TRBV5-6 to TRBJ1-5; unclear D gene. V lost 0 bases to trimming and J lost 5 bases, with 12 bases between them. CDR1 is SGHDT and CDR2 is YYEEEE in the germline V gene. This CDR3 has 15 residues. The CDR3 here is CASSLAGSLHQPQHF. The CDR3, as DNA: TGTGCCAGCAGCTTGGCCGGCTCTTTACATCAGCCCCAGCATTTT.

This chain links TRBV4-1 with TRBJ2-7; 9 bases line up with TRBD1. CDR3 length: 17 amino acids. Germline CDR1 and CDR2: MGHRA and YSYEKL. The J segment lost 5 bases and the V segment lost 4 bases, leaving 15 bases of the junction unmatched. CDR3 sequence reads: CASSPVSSGQGSNEQYF. The DNA of the CDR3 is TGCGCCAGCAGCCCAGTTTCTTCGGGACAGGGAAGCAACGAGCAGTACTTC.

This sequence joins TRBV7-9 and TRBJ2-7, with D possibly being TRBD1 (6 bases). V was trimmed by 4 bases and J by 6 bases, leaving 16 bases between them. The CDR3 has 14 amino acids. Germline CDR1 reads SEHNR; CDR2 reads FQNEAQ (reference sequence). CDR3 sequence (DNA): TGTGCCAGCAGCTCGTCGGACCGGACAGCCGAGCAGTACTTC. It yields the protein CASSSSDRTAEQYF.

V usage is TRBV18 and J usage is TRBJ2-7, with TRBD1 matching over 9 bases. The CDR3 covers 17 residues. The V and J ends lost 0 bases and 4 bases, in that order; junction bases with no gene match: 10. CDR1 and CDR2 (germline): KGHSH, LQKENI. CDR3 in DNA: TGTGCCAGCTCACCACCCCCCGCGACAGGGGGGTATTACGAGCAGTACTTC. Encoded protein: CASSPPPATGGYYEQYF.

The rearrangement joins TRBV10-2 to TRBJ2-7, with 7 bases lining up with TRBD1. Unmatched junction bases numbered 8, after V lost 6 bases and J lost 3 bases. CDR1 is WSHSY, CDR2 SAAADI, per germline. This CDR3 spans 14 amino acids. CDR3 sequence reads: CASSSGTDYYEQYF. CDR3 in DNA: TGCGCCAGCAGCTCCGGGACAGACTACTACGAGCAGTACTTC.

V gene TRBV5-5 combines with J gene TRBJ2-7; 8 bases are shared with TRBD1. The CDR3 consists of 15 residues. Trimming took 0 bases from V and 2 from J; bases not matched to a gene: 4. Germline V gene lookup returns CDR1 SGHKS and CDR2 YYEKEE (reference sequence). The CDR3 nucleotides are TGTGCCAGCAGCTTGGGGCAGGGGGCGACCTACGAGCAGTACTTC. Translating gives CASSLGQGATYEQYF. The variable domain in full, with the rest retrieved from reference TRBV5-5 and TRBJ2-7, is DAGVTQSPTHLIKTRGQQVTLRCSPISGHKSVSWYQQVLGQGPQFIFQYYEKEERGRGNFPDRFSARQFPNYSSELNVNALLLGDSALYLCASSLGQGATYEQYFGPGTRLTVT.

The chain links TRBV5-4 to TRBJ1-2; D remains ambiguous. The CDR3 has 15 residues. Trimming left V 0 bases short and J 0 bases short, with 9 bases between. Germline CDR1 reads SGHNT; CDR2 reads YYREEE (reference sequence). The CDR3: CASSLVQAPNYGYTF. The DNA of the CDR3 is TGTGCCAGCAGCTTGGTTCAGGCCCCTAACTATGGCTACACCTTC. Drawing the rest from reference TRBV5-4 and TRBJ1-2, the complete variable domain is ETGVTQSPTHLIKTRGQQVTLRCSSQSGHNTVSWYQQALGQGPQFIFQYYREEENGRGNFPPRFSGLQFPNYSSELNVNALELDDSALYLCASSLVQAPNYGYTFGSGTRLTVV.

This chain uses TRBV7-9 with TRBJ1-5, with 9 bases lining up with TRBD1. J was trimmed by 1 base and V by 5 bases; bases with no gene match: 6. The CDR3 is 16 residues long. Germline CDR1 SEHNR, CDR2 FQNEAQ (reference sequence). CDR3 loop: CASSRTGTGSNQPQHF. The CDR3 nucleotides read TGTGCCAGCAGCCGAACCGGGACAGGGAGCAATCAGCCCCAGCATTTT.

CDR3 in amino acids: CASSRLGGETQYF. Written as DNA, the CDR3 is TGTGCCAGCTCCCGACTGGGGGGCGAGACCCAGTACTTC. The chain employs TRBV25-1 and TRBJ2-5; D is tentatively TRBD1 or TRBD2 (6 bases each). Germline CDR1 is MGHDK and CDR2 is SYGVNS. The CDR3 contains 13 residues. Trimming took 8 bases from V and 5 from J, leaving 15 bases between them.

Comment on this clone: The identical CDR3 is also encoded by other nucleotide sequences in the sample. The V call is TRBV30, the J call TRBJ2-7, with D unclear. Trimming removed 1 base at V and 3 bases at J, with 7 bases between. This CDR3 has 12 residues. The germline V gene encodes CDR1 GTSNPN and CDR2 SVGIG (reference sequence). The CDR3 DNA follows: TGTGCCTGGAGTGCTGACAACTACGAGCAGTACTTC. Protein product: CAWSADNYEQYF.

This chain connects TRBV28 to TRBJ2-7; D unresolved. CDR1 is MDHEN and CDR2 is SYDVKM in the germline V gene. The CDR3 length is 13 residues. V gave up 6 bases and J gave up 1 base, with 10 bases separating them. The chain's CDR3 is CASRLPPSYEQYF. CDR3 in DNA: TGTGCCAGCAGGCTACCACCATCCTACGAGCAGTACTTC.

DNA of the CDR3: TGTGCCAGCAGCCAAATCCACCCCGGGGAGCTGTTTTTT. As protein: CASSQIHPGELFF. The V gene is TRBV14, the J gene TRBJ2-2; D ambiguous. This CDR3 spans 13 amino acids. Germline CDR1 SGHDN, CDR2 FVKESK. V lost 2 bases, J lost 6 bases, and 7 bases lay in between.

The chain has TRBV27 and TRBJ1-2, with TRBD1 as a possible D gene (5 bases). From germline, CDR1 is MNHEY and CDR2 SMNVEV (reference sequence). Trimming took 1 base from V and 0 from J, leaving 9 bases between them. The CDR3 has 15 residues. The CDR3 coding sequence is TGTGCCAGCAGTTTATGGGCAGGGACTAACTATGGCTACACCTTC. It yields the protein CASSLWAGTNYGYTF.

This clone was counted only a few times. V usage is TRBV6-4 and J usage is TRBJ1-1; no definite D call. V lost 3 bases and J lost 3, with 11 bases in between. Germline V lookup: CDR1 MRHNA, CDR2 SNTAGT. CDR3 length equals 14 residues. Here the CDR3 DNA reads TGTGCCAGCAGTGAATTTTATGGGGACACTGAAGCTTTCTTT. This codes for CASSEFYGDTEAFF.

The V and J genes are TRBV10-1 and TRBJ2-7, with unresolved D. CDR1 WNHNN and CDR2 SYGVQD come from the germline V gene (reference sequence). Trimming pared 3 bases from V and 0 bases from J, leaving 12 bases between. The CDR3 runs 15 residues. Here the CDR3 reads CASSDAQAASYEQYF. The CDR3 DNA reads as TGCGCCAGCAGTGATGCCCAGGCAGCCTCCTACGAGCAGTACTTC.

The chain has TRBV7-9 and TRBJ1-1; 7 positions agree with TRBD1. This CDR3 region has 18 residues. From germline, CDR1 is SEHNR and CDR2 FQNEAQ (reference sequence). Losses at the gene ends were 5 bases for V and 3 bases for J; bases not matched to a gene: 18. The CDR3 loop is CASSEFDGPPRGDTEAFF. DNA of the CDR3: TGTGCCAGCAGCGAATTCGATGGGCCCCCCAGGGGGGACACTGAAGCTTTCTTT.

The chain has TRBV13 and TRBJ1-4, with D unresolved. This CDR3 is 13 amino acids long. CDR1 and CDR2 (germline): PRHDT, FYEKMQ (reference sequence). Trimming removed 3 bases from V and 5 bases from J, with 7 bases in between. This CDR3 reads CASSFLVNEKLFF. In DNA, the CDR3 is TGTGCCAGCAGCTTTTTGGTGAATGAAAAACTGTTTTTT.

Regarding this clone: The sample has other DNA sequences that encode this CDR3 too. The chain is built from TRBV5-1 and TRBJ2-7; tentatively, D is TRBD2 (6 bases). Germline lookup yields CDR1 SGHRS and CDR2 YFSETQ. The CDR3 loop spans 12 amino acids. V was pared by 4 bases and J by 6 bases, with 11 bases between. The CDR3: CASSLEGREQYF. DNA for the CDR3: TGCGCCAGCAGCCTGGAGGGGCGCGAGCAGTACTTC.

This sequence joins TRBV6-5 and TRBJ1-5; no firm D call. V was trimmed by 0 bases and J by 6 bases, leaving 12 bases between them. The CDR3 extends over 15 amino acids. In germline, CDR1 is MNHEY, CDR2 SVGAGI. The CDR3 bases are TGTGCCAGCAGTTACTCGGGCGAGCATGGTCAGCCCCAGCATTTT. It encodes CASSYSGEHGQPQHF.

This chain links TRBV28 with TRBJ2-3; the match to TRBD2 covers 12 bases. V gave up 8 bases and J gave up 0 bases; unmatched junction bases: 12. The CDR3 sequence is 18 residues long. Per germline, CDR1 MDHEN and CDR2 SYDVKM. CDR3 sequence (DNA): TGTGCCAGCTACTTTTCTAGCGGGGGGGCCGGTAGCACAGATACGCAGTATTTT. The encoded protein is CASYFSSGGAGSTDTQYF.

V usage is TRBV5-6 and J usage is TRBJ1-1; TRBD1 aligns across 7 bases. Germline V gene data show CDR1 as SGHDT and CDR2 as YYEEEE. The CDR3 extends over 14 amino acids. The V gene end was trimmed by 3 bases and the J gene end by 3 bases; junction bases not matched to a gene: 5. The CDR3: CASSWAGGDTEAFF. CDR3 nucleotide sequence: TGTGCCAGCAGCTGGGCAGGGGGTGACACTGAAGCTTTCTTT.

This clone was seen once. The V gene is TRBV6-5, the J gene TRBJ2-5, with 7 bases that match TRBD2. The germline V gene encodes CDR1 MNHEY and CDR2 SVGAGI. The CDR3 contains 13 residues. V lost 7 bases, J lost 5 bases, and 7 bases stayed unmatched. The CDR3 is CASTSPGGETQYF. CDR3 in DNA: TGTGCCAGCACCTCCCCCGGGGGGGAGACCCAGTACTTC.

The J gene is TRBJ1-2, the V gene TRBV6-5; maybe TRBD1 (6 bases). V gave up 0 bases and J gave up 5 bases, with 16 bases separating them. Germline-derived CDR1 and CDR2 are MNHEY and SVGAGI. The length of the CDR3 is 16 residues. The CDR3 region has the DNA TGTGCCAGCAGTTACTCGATCCTGGGGGCGTGGTATGGCTACACCTTC. Protein sequence: CASSYSILGAWYGYTF.